Below, 9 T cell receptor beta chains from the same sample are listed, as sequenced in a study of vaccination and CD4 T cells after COVID-19. TCRdb re-derived calls from the PCR reads in MiXCR, one entry per CDR3 protein. The profile shows roughly 31,000 distinct CDR3 sequences, about 49% of them singletons. Time point denoted: late sampling 161 to 241 days after vaccination in a few convalescent patients. The source was CD4+ T cells from blood, collected about 7 months after SARS-CoV-2 vaccination. All receptors derive from a human donor who had recovered from COVID-19.

The CDR3 nucleotides read TGTGCCAGTAGCCTAGAGGGACACGCAGGGAGCAATCAGCCCCAGCATTTT. Translating gives CASSLEGHAGSNQPQHF. This rearrangement joins TRBV19 to TRBJ1-5; D is possibly TRBD1 (6 bases). The germline gives CDR1 LNHDA, CDR2 SQIVND (reference sequence). Trimming took off 6 bases at V and 1 base at J, with 19 bases between the two ends. This CDR3 is built from 17 residues.

As DNA, the CDR3 is TGCAGTGCTAGAGATCCGGGACTAGCGGCCTCTAGCACAGATACGCAGTATTTT. Amino acid sequence: CSARDPGLAASSTDTQYF. The V call is TRBV20-1, the J call TRBJ2-3, with 11 bases lining up with TRBD2. The CDR3 extends over 18 amino acids. V dropped 0 bases and J dropped 0; count of bases not matched to a gene: 8. Germline values: CDR1 DFQATT, CDR2 SNEGSKA (reference sequence).

This clonotype ranks as medium-sized. DNA for the CDR3: TGCAGTGCTAGAGAAACAGGCGGAAAAGGCCAGCCCCAGCATTTT. Residues: CSARETGGKGQPQHF. The chain combines TRBV20-1 with TRBJ1-5, with D possibly TRBD1 on 5 matching bases. V lost 0 bases and J lost 7, with 16 bases in between. The CDR3 has 15 residues. Per germline, CDR1 DFQATT and CDR2 SNEGSKA (reference sequence).

A few counts support this clonotype. The genes are TRBV6-1 and TRBJ2-7; possible D gene TRBD1, 6 bases. The CDR3 contains 14 residues. Deletions cut 2 bases from V and 3 bases from J, with 11 bases between. CDR1 is MNHNS and CDR2 is SASEGT in the germline V gene. CDR3 nucleotide sequence: TGTGCCAGCAGTGAATTCAGGGGCGGCTACGAGCAGTACTTC. Translating gives CASSEFRGGYEQYF.

The chain combines TRBV24-1 with TRBJ1-5; D is undetermined. The CDR3 totals 14 residues. V lost 3 bases and J lost 5, with 10 bases in between. CDR1 and CDR2 (germline): KGHDR, SFDVKD. The CDR3 spells CATSDNGSYQPQHF. CDR3 coding DNA: TGTGCCACCAGTGATAATGGCAGTTATCAGCCCCAGCATTTT.

The J gene is TRBJ1-1, the V gene TRBV11-1; 8 bases align to TRBD1. Germline assignment: CDR1 SGHAT and CDR2 FQDESV (reference sequence). This CDR3 is built from 14 residues. Trimming at V came to 6 bases and at J to 12 bases, leaving 15 bases not matched to a gene. CDR3 sequence reads: CASRPQDRGGSSFF. The CDR3 bases are TGTGCCAGCAGGCCACAAGACAGGGGCGGTAGTTCTTTCTTT.

The chain is built from TRBV20-1 and TRBJ1-1, with D tentatively TRBD1 (5 bases). The CDR3 is made up of 12 amino acids. V shed 6 bases and J shed 1 base, with 9 bases lying between them. Germline V gene sequence: CDR1 DFQATT, CDR2 SNEGSKA (reference sequence). The CDR3 nucleotides are TGCAGTGCGGTACAGGAGAACACTGAAGCTTTCTTT. Its translation: CSAVQENTEAFF.

The gene calls are TRBV12-3 or TRBV12-4 and TRBJ1-5; 7 bases are shared with TRBD1. Trimming removed 6 bases from V and 4 bases from J; junction bases left unmatched: 6. This CDR3 region has 14 residues. The CDR3 reads CASRATGPNQPQHF. Here the CDR3 DNA reads TGTGCCAGCAGGGCGACAGGGCCTAATCAGCCCCAGCATTTT.

By share of the sample, this clonotype is medium-sized. This chain joins TRBV6-5 and TRBJ1-2, with a possible D match to TRBD1 (5 bases). The V end was cut by 0 bases, the J end by 5 bases, with 13 bases between. The CDR3 length is 15 residues. CDR1 and CDR2 from the germline V gene are MNHEY and SVGAGI. The CDR3 sequence is CASSYSSQGAYGYTF. CDR3 in DNA: TGTGCCAGCAGTTACTCGAGCCAGGGAGCTTATGGCTACACCTTC.